The entry below describes one T cell receptor (beta chain). The target antigen is unknown. The V gene lost 4 bases and the J gene lost 1 base, with 23 bases spanning the gap. CDR3 length equals 18 residues. The germline V gene has CDR1 SQVTM and CDR2 ANQGSEA. Reverse transcription of extracted RNA yielded cDNA, which provided the sequencing template. This table comes from immunoSEQ multiplex PCR, and its TCRdb copy is limited to in-frame clones, with some not included. This sample has roughly 150,000 clones; under 60% occur once, and the top ten carry about 6.8%. The entry originates in a study of CD8+ T cells in alopecia areata. General study results and limits: Among patients, TCR sharing was less clear than in mice, a difference possibly due in part to HLA diversity in the patient population.

The sequencing used CD4+ T cells sorted from blood, collected at week 0. This receptor was obtained from a human donor with alopecia areata. The V gene is TRBV29-1, the J gene TRBJ2-4; D unclear. The CDR3 loop reads CSVGGTVGLPRAKNIQYF. The CDR3 coding sequence is TGCAGCGTTGGGGGAACAGTGGGTCTTCCCCGGGCCAAAAACATTCAGTACTTC.